This paragraph covers one T cell receptor beta chain sequence. The sample belongs to a study of shared clonotypes between healthy human individuals. Germline V lookup: CDR1 SQVTM, CDR2 ANQGSEA. The V and J ends lost 3 bases and 3 bases, in that order; junction bases with no gene match: 7. The CDR3 is 15 residues long. Sequencing used immunoSEQ multiplex PCR; TCRdb keeps in-frame clones, though not all of them. The sample lists 2 million to 3 million clones, more than 85% occurring once. V gene TRBV29-1 combines with J gene TRBJ1-2; 10 bases are shared with TRBD1. Sequenced material: naive CD4+ T cells from PBMCs. As to subset: CD45RA+ positively selected. The receptor's source is a man aged 18 to 30 in good health. Some clones in this sample may be carry-over from other donors' samples. Here the CDR3 reads CSVDPSGTGDYGYTF. In nucleotides, the CDR3 is TGCAGCGTTGATCCCTCCGGGACAGGGGACTATGGCTACACCTTC.